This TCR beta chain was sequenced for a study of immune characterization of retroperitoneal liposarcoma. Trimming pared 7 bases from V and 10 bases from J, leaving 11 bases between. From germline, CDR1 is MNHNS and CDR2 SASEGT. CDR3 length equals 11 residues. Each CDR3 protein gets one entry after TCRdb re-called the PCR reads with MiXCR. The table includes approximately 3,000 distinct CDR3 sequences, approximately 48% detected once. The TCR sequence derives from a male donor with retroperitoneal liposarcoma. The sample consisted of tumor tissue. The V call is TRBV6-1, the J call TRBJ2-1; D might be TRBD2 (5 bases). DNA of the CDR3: TGTGCCAGCACGGACTCGGTGGAGCAGTTCTTC. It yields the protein CASTDSVEQFF.